This T cell receptor (beta chain) was captured by sequencing in a study of blood T cell repertoires in COVID-19. On the study more broadly: Sites across the United States, Italy and Spain contributed samples from acute and convalescent COVID-19. Sources were T cells, B-cell-depleted T cells, or PBMCs; the material itself was cDNA or gDNA.

Germline CDR1 reads GTSNPN; CDR2 reads SVGIG (reference sequence). Trimming removed 3 bases from V and 3 bases from J, with 12 bases in between. The CDR3 extends over 13 amino acids. Patients at the Seattle site were enrolled during active infection and followed longitudinally. Methods used by the authors: The authors estimated nucleated cell counts from reference gene primer amplification. Some clones are missing from TCRdb's copy, which holds only in-frame ones; the method was immunoSEQ multiplex PCR. D and trimming were read from the DNA, whereas the V and J calls and clone size are those reported in that table. The repertoire holds about 240,000 clones, with 86% as singletons.

The rearrangement uses TRBV30 and TRBJ2-7, with unresolved D. This clonotype was sampled from a woman in her forties or fifties with COVID-19, enrolled during active disease. Specimen: peripheral blood. The CDR3: CAWSTFGFYEQYF. CDR3 nucleotide sequence: TGTGCCTGGAGCACTTTCGGGTTCTACGAGCAGTACTTC.